This is a list of T cell receptor beta chains from one sample in a study of blood T cell repertoires in COVID-19. The data were produced by immunoSEQ multiplex PCR, yet TCRdb's version contains in-frame clones alone and is incomplete. The sample records about 230,000 clones, 65% to 85% being singletons. The source material was peripheral blood. The source is a man at least 80 years old with acute or convalescent COVID-19. The CDR3 runs from the conserved cysteine through the conserved F or W. The D gene is left open where the match is weak. Only some rows state a clone size, as once, few, many or a class for expanded clones.

TGTGCCAGCTCACGTCGGACAGGGGCCAATCAGCCCCAGCATTTT	CASSRRTGANQPQHF	TRBD1	TRBV18	-	TRBJ1-5	15
TGTGCCAGCAGCGAACTAGCGGGAGGGCCACAGACCCAGTACTTC	CASSELAGGPQTQYF	-	TRBV21-1	-	TRBJ2-5	15
TGTGCCAGCTCGTTAGGGGGATACGAGCAGTACTTC	CASSLGGYEQYF	-	TRBV2	-	TRBJ2-7	12
TGTGCCAGCCGCGACAGTTTCCAACGCTCCTACAATGAGCAGTTCTTC	CASRDSFQRSYNEQFF	-	TRBV19	-	TRBJ2-1	16
TGCGCCAGCAGCTCCGGGACAGTTCAAGCCCAAGAGACCCAGTACTTC	CASSSGTVQAQETQYF	TRBD1	TRBV5-1	few	TRBJ2-5	16
TGTGCCAGCAGCTTATATTCTCTGAACACTGAAGCTTTCTTT	CASSLYSLNTEAFF	-	TRBV7-2	-	TRBJ1-1	14
TGTGCCAGCAGCACGGGCACAGGCTATGGCTACACCTTC	CASSTGTGYGYTF	-	TRBV9	-	TRBJ1-2	13
TGTGCCAGCAGTTCGAGGGGACTAGGGGTTTACAATGAGCAGTTCTTC	CASSSRGLGVYNEQFF	TRBD2	TRBV27	-	TRBJ2-1	16
TGTGCCAGCAGCTCCGTAAGAGGGGATACGCAGTATTTT	CASSSVRGDTQYF	-	TRBV7-3	-	TRBJ2-3	13
TGTGCCAGTAGTATAGGACGGCGGATGTCCTACGAGCAGTACTTC	CASSIGRRMSYEQYF	-	TRBV19	-	TRBJ2-7	15
TGTGCCAGCAGTATGGGACAGTCCGCTGAAGCTTTCTTT	CASSMGQSAEAFF	TRBD1	TRBV2	few	TRBJ1-1	13
TGTGCCAGCAGCGTAGTAGTCCTAGCGGCTTTCTCCTACGAGCAGTACTTC	CASSVVVLAAFSYEQYF	TRBD2	TRBV9	-	TRBJ2-7	17
TGTGCCAGCAGGAGAGGACAGGGACCGGTTCAGCCCCAGCATTTT	CASRRGQGPVQPQHF	-	TRBV21-1	-	TRBJ1-5	15
TGTGCCAGCAGCTTGCCCCCTAGGACAGGTTCCAATGAGCAGTTCTTC	CASSLPPRTGSNEQFF	TRBD1	TRBV5-5	-	TRBJ2-1	16
TGTGCCAGCAGTTCACAGGGAAATGAGCAGTTCTTC	CASSSQGNEQFF	-	TRBV2	-	TRBJ2-1	12
TGTGCCAGCAGGCCCGGAACTAGCGGGTTACACGAGCAGTACTTC	CASRPGTSGLHEQYF	TRBD2	TRBV6-5	-	TRBJ2-7	15